A selection of T cell receptor beta chains follows, all from one sample in a study of breast tumors, draining lymph nodes, adjacent tissues. Each CDR3 protein is one row after TCRdb ran MiXCR on the multiplex PCR reads. Of about 130,000 distinct CDR3 sequences listed, 20% are singletons. The sample was axillary lymph node tissue. All receptors come from a female donor with breast cancer. Some clones in this sample may be carry-over from other donors' samples. CDR3s include the opening cysteine and the closing phenylalanine or tryptophan. D genes are given only for firm matches. Some rows have no size entry. The others give once, few or many, or a class for an expanded clone.

V gene,clone size,D gene,J gene,CDR3 DNA,CDR3 protein
TRBV20-1,many,NA,TRBJ2-7,TGCAGTGCTAGAGATTCACGGGTTACGGAGCAGTACTTC,CSARDSRVTEQYF
TRBV6-2/TRBV6-3,many,NA,TRBJ2-1,TGTGCCAGCAGCGACAATGAGCAGTTCTTC,CASSDNEQFF
TRBV6-1,many,TRBD1,TRBJ2-5,TGTGCCAGCCACCAGGGGGCAGGGGAATGGGAGACCCAGTACTTC,CASHQGAGEWETQYF
TRBV6-5,many,NA,TRBJ2-3,TGTGCCAGCAGTTACGGGACACCCGCAACAGATACGCAGTATTTT,CASSYGTPATDTQYF
TRBV12-3/TRBV12-4,NA,NA,TRBJ1-1,TGTGCCAGCACCCCTAGTGAGGTGGGATACTTT,CASTPSEVGYF
TRBV6-5,many,NA,TRBJ2-5,TGTGCCAGCAGTTCCCAGGGAGAGACCCAGTACTTC,CASSSQGETQYF
TRBV14,many,TRBD2,TRBJ2-1,TGTGCCAGCAGCCCTCAAGCGGGAAGGTGGAATGAGCAGTTCTTC,CASSPQAGRWNEQFF
TRBV7-3,many,TRBD1,TRBJ1-2,TGTGCCAGCAGCCCCGGACAGGGAGGTGGCTACACCTTC,CASSPGQGGGYTF
TRBV6-5,NA,TRBD1,TRBJ2-3,TGTGCCAACAGTTACTCGACAGGGGGGGGCACAGATACGCAGTATTTT,CANSYSTGGGTDTQYF
TRBV5-1,many,NA,TRBJ1-5,TGCGCCAGCAGCTTGGGGGGGGACCCTGGGAGTCAGCCCCAGCATTTT,CASSLGGDPGSQPQHF
TRBV7-2,NA,NA,TRBJ1-1,TGTGCCAGCAGCTTTTCGATGAACACTGAAGCTTTCTTT,CASSFSMNTEAFF
TRBV4-1,many,TRBD1,TRBJ2-5,TGCGCCAGCAGCCCCAAAATCGGGACAGGGGTGGAGACCCAGTACTTC,CASSPKIGTGVETQYF
TRBV12-3/TRBV12-4,many,NA,TRBJ2-1,TGTGCCAGCAGTCTCTGGACAGCCAACAATGAGCAGTTCTTC,CASSLWTANNEQFF
TRBV27,NA,NA,TRBJ2-5,TGTGTATCAACGTGGATCCAAGAGACCCAGTACTTC,CVSTWIQETQYF
TRBV11-2,many,NA,TRBJ2-1,TGTGCCAGCAGCCTGAACGCGGCAGGGAACAATGAGCAGTTCTTC,CASSLNAAGNNEQFF
TRBV5-1,many,NA,TRBJ2-5,TGCGCCAGCAGCTTGGCCGTAGACAGAACTCAAGAGACCCAGTACTTC,CASSLAVDRTQETQYF
TRBV7-3,many,NA,TRBJ1-2,TGTGCCAGCAGCTTCGGCGGGGCACAAGCTAACTATGGCTACACCTTC,CASSFGGAQANYGYTF
TRBV7-3,once,NA,TRBJ1-6,TGTGCCAGCAGCCAGGCCCCCAGGGGTGTGTCGCCCCCCCACTTT,CASSQAPRGVSPPHF
TRBV3-1,NA,TRBD2,TRBJ2-3,TGTGCCAGCAGCCACTTAGCGGGGATCACAGATACGCAGTATTTT,CASSHLAGITDTQYF
TRBV25-1,many,TRBD1,TRBJ1-2,TGTGCCAGCAGTGACCCCGGGACAGGACACTATGGCTACACCTTC,CASSDPGTGHYGYTF
TRBV24-1,NA,NA,TRBJ1-3,TGTGCCACCAGTGATCAAAACACCATATATTTT,CATSDQNTIYF
TRBV12-3/TRBV12-4,many,NA,TRBJ2-1,TGTGCCAGCAGTTCCACCGTTCAACACAATGAGCAGTTCTTC,CASSSTVQHNEQFF
TRBV7-2,many,NA,TRBJ2-3,TGTGCCAGCAGCCCGCGCCAGATAGTGGGAGATACGCAGTATTTT,CASSPRQIVGDTQYF
TRBV5-1,many,TRBD2,TRBJ2-5,TGCGCCAGCAGCTTGAGTGGGCTAGCGGGGTTGGTGACCCAGTACTTC,CASSLSGLAGLVTQYF
TRBV7-9,many,NA,TRBJ1-4,TGTGCCAGCAGCTTAGTACAGGGAGATGAAAAACTGTTTTTT,CASSLVQGDEKLFF
TRBV5-1,NA,NA,TRBJ2-6,TGCGCCAGCAGCTTTCGGGGGAACACTGAAGCTTTC,CASSFRGNTEAF
TRBV11-2,many,NA,TRBJ2-3,TGTGCCAGCAGCGTCCGGGACCCCACAGATACGCAGTATTTT,CASSVRDPTDTQYF
TRBV7-2,many,NA,TRBJ2-1,TGTGCCAGCAGCTTAGCGGGGGGGGCCTATGAGCAGTTCTTC,CASSLAGGAYEQFF
TRBV30,many,NA,TRBJ2-3,TGTGCCTGGAGGGATAGCACAGATACGCAGTATTTT,CAWRDSTDTQYF